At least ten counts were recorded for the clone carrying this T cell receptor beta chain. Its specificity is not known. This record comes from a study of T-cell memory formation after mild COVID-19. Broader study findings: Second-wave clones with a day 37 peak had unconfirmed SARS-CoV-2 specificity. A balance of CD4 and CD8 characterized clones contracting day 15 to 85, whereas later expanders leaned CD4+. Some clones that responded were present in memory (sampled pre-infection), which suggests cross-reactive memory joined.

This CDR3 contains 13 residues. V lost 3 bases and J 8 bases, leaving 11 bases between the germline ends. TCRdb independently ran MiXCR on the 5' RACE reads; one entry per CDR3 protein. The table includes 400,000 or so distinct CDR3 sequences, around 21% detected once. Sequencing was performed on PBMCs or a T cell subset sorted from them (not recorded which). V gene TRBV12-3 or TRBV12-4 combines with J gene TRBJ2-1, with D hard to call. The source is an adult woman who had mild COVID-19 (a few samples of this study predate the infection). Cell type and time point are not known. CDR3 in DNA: TGTGCCAGCAGTTTCGCCACTCCCCATGAGCAGTTCTTC. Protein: CASSFATPHEQFF.